What follows is one T cell receptor (beta chain) and its context. Its antigen is not yet known. No clone much larger than this one lies a single base away; base qualities are absent. CDR1 and CDR2 were assigned from the germline V gene as KGHDR and SFDVKD. V loses 5 bases at its end and J loses 1 base; junction bases beyond the gene matches: 3. From its cysteine to its phenylalanine, the CDR3 spans 14 amino acids. Only CDR3 DNA remains: 42 bases, in frame from the first base. The collaborating institutions used their own protocols to collect whole blood in K2EDTA tubes. For TCRbeta analysis, collaborators shipped samples in one of three forms: frozen whole blood, isolated PBMCs, or DNA extracted from either of those sample types. The entry originates in a study of blood T cell repertoires in COVID-19 (dated by TCRdb to 2020 to 2022). With regard to the full study: Samples from collaborators originated in the United States, Italy and Spain and spanned both the acute and convalescent phases of COVID-19. The repertoires were released in a freely available public database intended as a resource for research on the immune response to SARS-CoV-2. Where HLA class I and class II types were available, the types were taken from metadata supplied by the sample provider, not from assay-based typing. Deeply sampled blood TCRbeta repertoires from subjects exposed to, actively infected with, or recovered from COVID-19 were included in the dataset. The prospective study material was composed of cDNA or gDNA derived from T cells, B-cell-depleted T cells, or PBMCs. Nearly every sample came with metadata listing a de-identified subject ID, COVID-19 status, age in years and sex. The samples were drawn from two sources: the first 160 participants of the ongoing ImmuneRACE study, and 1,200 or so subjects contributed by 6 global collaborators. Paper-wide results and their limitations: The quantity of clinical and demographic metadata differed by source and by participant and was supplied without curation.

The immunoSEQ Assay, a bias-controlled multiplex PCR, was used to amplify TCRbeta CDR3 regions from genomic DNA. The paper's processing steps were these. The number of nucleated cells in each sample was estimated from the amplification of reference gene primers within the assay. Sequence reads were collapsed and filtered to measure the absolute abundance of every unique TCRbeta CDR3 rearrangement. For each sample, productive Simpson clonality was calculated by taking the square root of Simpson's diversity index across productive rearrangements. Here the immuneACCESS table is served through TCRdb, limited to in-frame sequences with V and J called. Missing clones are a known gap in these copies; in checked studies unresolved V genes cover under half, and the rest lacks a known reason. The D gene and trimming were derived from the DNA, and the V and J assignments and clone size from that table. Present in this sample are some 98,000 clones, over 70% of which were seen just once. The leading ten clones occupy 15% to 20% of the sample.

Recombination joined TRBV24-1 with TRBJ2-5, with 7 middle bases fitting TRBD1. The TCR comes from a human donor in a cohort sampled during active COVID-19. The sequencing input was peripheral blood. The CDR3 here reads CATSVGTAQETQYF. The bases read TGTGCCACCAGTGTCGGGACAGCCCAAGAGACCCAGTACTTC.